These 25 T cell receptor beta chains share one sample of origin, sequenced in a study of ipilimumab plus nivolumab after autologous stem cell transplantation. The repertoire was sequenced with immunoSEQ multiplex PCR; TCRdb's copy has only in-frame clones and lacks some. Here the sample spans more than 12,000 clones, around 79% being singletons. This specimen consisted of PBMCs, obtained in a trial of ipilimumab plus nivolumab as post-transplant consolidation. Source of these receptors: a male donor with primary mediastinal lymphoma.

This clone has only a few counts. CDR3: CASSSLRAGANVLTF. CDR3 coding DNA: TGTGCCAGCAGCTCCCTTCGGGCTGGGGCCAACGTCCTGACTTTC. The chain carries TRBV5-6 and TRBJ2-6; D is unresolved. This CDR3 comprises 15 residues. CDR1 SGHDT and CDR2 YYEEEE come from the germline V gene. The V and J ends lost 3 bases and 2 bases respectively, with 9 bases between them.

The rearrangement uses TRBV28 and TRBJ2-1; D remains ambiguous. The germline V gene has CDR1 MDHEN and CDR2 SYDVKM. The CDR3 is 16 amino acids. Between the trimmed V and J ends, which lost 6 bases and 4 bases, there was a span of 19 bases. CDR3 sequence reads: CASSLKRMVGYNEQFF. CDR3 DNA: TGTGCCAGCAGCCTAAAGCGAATGGTGGGGTACAATGAGCAGTTCTTC.

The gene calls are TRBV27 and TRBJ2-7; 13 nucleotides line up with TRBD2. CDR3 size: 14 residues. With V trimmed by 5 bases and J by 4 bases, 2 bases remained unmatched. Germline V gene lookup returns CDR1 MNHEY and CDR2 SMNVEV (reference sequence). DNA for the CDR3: TGTGCCAGCAGTCCACTAGCGGGAGGGTACGAGCAGTACTTC. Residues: CASSPLAGGYEQYF.

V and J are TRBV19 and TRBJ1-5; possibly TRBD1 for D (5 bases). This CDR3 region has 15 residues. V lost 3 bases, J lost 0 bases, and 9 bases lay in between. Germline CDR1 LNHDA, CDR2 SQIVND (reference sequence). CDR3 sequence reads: CASSMGGYSNQPQHF. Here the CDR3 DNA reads TGTGCCAGTAGTATGGGGGGGTATAGCAATCAGCCCCAGCATTTT. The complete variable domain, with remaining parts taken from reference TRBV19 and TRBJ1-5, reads DGGITQSPKYLFRKEGQNVTLSCEQNLNHDAMYWYRQDPGQGLRLIYYSQIVNDFQKGDIAEGYSVSREKKESFPLTVTSAQKNPTAFYLCASSMGGYSNQPQHFGDGTRLSIL.

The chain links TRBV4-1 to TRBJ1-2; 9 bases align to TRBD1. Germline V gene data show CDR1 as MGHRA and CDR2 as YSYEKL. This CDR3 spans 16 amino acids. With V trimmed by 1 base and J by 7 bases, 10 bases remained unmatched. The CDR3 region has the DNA TGCGCCAGCAGCCAAGGCCTACCGGGACAGGGTGCTGGCTACACCTTC. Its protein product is CASSQGLPGQGAGYTF.

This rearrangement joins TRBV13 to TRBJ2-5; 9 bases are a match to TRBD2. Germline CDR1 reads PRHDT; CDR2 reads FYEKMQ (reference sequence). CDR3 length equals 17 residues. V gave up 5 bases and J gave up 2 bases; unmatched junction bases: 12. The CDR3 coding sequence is TGTGCCAGCAGCCTCCGGCTAGCGGGGTTCCTACAAGAGACCCAGTACTTC. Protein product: CASSLRLAGFLQETQYF.

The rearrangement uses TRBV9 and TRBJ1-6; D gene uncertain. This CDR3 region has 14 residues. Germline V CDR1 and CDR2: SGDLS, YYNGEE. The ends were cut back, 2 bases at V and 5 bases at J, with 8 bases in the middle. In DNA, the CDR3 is TGTGCCAGCAGCGTGTCGGGTGATAATTCACCCCTCCACTTT. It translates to CASSVSGDNSPLHF. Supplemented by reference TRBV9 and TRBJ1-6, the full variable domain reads DSGVTQTPKHLITATGQRVTLRCSPRSGDLSVYWYQQSLDQGLQFLIQYYNGEERAKGNILERFSAQQFPDLHSELNLSSLELGDSALYFCASSVSGDNSPLHFGNGTRLTVT.

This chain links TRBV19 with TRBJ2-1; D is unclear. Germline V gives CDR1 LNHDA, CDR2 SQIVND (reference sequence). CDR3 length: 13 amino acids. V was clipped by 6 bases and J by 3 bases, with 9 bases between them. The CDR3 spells CASRGGVYNEQFF. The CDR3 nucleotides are TGTGCCAGTAGGGGCGGAGTCTACAATGAGCAGTTCTTC.

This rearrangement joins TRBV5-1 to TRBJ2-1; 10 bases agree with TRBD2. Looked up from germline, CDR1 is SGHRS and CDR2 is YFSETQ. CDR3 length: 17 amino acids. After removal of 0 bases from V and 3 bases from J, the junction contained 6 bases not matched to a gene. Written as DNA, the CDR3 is TGCGCCAGCAGCTTGGCTGCTAGCGGGGGCTTCTACAATGAGCAGTTCTTC. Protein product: CASSLAASGGFYNEQFF. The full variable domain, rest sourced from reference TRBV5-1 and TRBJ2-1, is KAGVTQTPRYLIKTRGQQVTLSCSPISGHRSVSWYQQTPGQGLQFLFEYFSETQRNKGNFPGRFSGRQFSNSRSEMNVSTLELGDSALYLCASSLAASGGFYNEQFFGPGTRLTVL.

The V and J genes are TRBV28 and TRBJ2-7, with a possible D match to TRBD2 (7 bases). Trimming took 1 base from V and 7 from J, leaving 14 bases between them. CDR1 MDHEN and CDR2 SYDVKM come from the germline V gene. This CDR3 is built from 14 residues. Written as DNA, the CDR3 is TGTGCCAGCAGTTTATTTCGGGGGGCGGGTGAGCAGTACTTC. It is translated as CASSLFRGAGEQYF.

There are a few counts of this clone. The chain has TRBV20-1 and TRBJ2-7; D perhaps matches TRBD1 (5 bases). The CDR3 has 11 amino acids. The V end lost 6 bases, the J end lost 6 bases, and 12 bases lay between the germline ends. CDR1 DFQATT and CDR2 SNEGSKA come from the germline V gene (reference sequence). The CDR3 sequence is CSASQAIEQYF. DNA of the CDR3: TGCAGTGCATCACAGGCGATCGAGCAGTACTTC.

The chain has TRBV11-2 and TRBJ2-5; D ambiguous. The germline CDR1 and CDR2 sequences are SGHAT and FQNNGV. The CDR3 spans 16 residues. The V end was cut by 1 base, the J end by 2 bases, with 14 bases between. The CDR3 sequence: CASSLGVSKAQETQYF. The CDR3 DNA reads TGTGCCAGCAGCTTAGGTGTCAGTAAAGCGCAAGAGACCCAGTACTTC. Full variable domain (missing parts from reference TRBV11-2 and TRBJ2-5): EAGVAQSPRYKIIEKRQSVAFWCNPISGHATLYWYQQILGQGPKLLIQFQNNGVVDDSQLPKDRFSAERLKGVDSTLKIQPAKLEDSAVYLCASSLGVSKAQETQYFGPGTRLLVL.

The CDR3 DNA reads as TGTGCCAGCTCACCTGGGACAGGGGGTCAGCCCCAGCATTTT. Protein sequence: CASSPGTGGQPQHF. The rearrangement joins TRBV18 to TRBJ1-5; 11 nucleotides align to TRBD1. The J segment lost 6 bases and the V segment lost 3 bases, leaving 1 base of the junction unmatched. Per the germline V gene, CDR1 is KGHSH and CDR2 is LQKENI. This CDR3 contains 14 residues. The whole variable domain, remainder taken from reference TRBV18 and TRBJ1-5, is NAGVMQNPRHLVRRRGQEARLRCSPMKGHSHVYWYRQLPEEGLKFMVYLQKENIIDESGMPKERFSAEFPKEGPSILRIQQVVRGDSAAYFCASSPGTGGQPQHFGDGTRLSIL.

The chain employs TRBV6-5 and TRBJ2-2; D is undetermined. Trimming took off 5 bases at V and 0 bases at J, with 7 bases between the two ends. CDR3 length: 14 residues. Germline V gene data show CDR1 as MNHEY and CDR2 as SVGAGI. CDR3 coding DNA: TGTGCCAGCAGTAGGACGGCGAACACCGGGGAGCTGTTTTTT. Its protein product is CASSRTANTGELFF.

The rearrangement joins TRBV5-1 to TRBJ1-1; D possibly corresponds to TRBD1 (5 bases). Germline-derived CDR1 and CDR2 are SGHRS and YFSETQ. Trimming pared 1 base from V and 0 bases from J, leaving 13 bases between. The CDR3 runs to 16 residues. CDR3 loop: CASSLRQGGMNTEAFF. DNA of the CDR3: TGCGCCAGCAGCTTGAGGCAGGGCGGGATGAACACTGAAGCTTTCTTT.

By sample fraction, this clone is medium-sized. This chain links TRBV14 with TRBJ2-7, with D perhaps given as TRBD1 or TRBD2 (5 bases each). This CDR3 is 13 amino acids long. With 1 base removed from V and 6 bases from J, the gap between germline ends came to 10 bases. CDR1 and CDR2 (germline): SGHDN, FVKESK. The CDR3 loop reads CASSQVFGGEQYF. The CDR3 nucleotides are TGTGCCAGCAGCCAAGTGTTTGGGGGCGAGCAGTACTTC. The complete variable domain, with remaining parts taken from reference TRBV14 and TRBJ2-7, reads EAGVTQFPSHSVIEKGQTVTLRCDPISGHDNLYWYRRVMGKEIKFLLHFVKESKQDESGMPNNRFLAERTGGTYSTLKVQPAELEDSGVYFCASSQVFGGEQYFGPGTRLTVT.

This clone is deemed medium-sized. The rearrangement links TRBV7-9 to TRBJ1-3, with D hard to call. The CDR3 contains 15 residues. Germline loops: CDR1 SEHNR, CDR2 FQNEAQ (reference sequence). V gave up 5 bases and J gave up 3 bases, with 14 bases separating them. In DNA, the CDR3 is TGTGCCAGCAGCCCCCTCCGGGGAAATGGAAACACCATATATTTT. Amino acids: CASSPLRGNGNTIYF.

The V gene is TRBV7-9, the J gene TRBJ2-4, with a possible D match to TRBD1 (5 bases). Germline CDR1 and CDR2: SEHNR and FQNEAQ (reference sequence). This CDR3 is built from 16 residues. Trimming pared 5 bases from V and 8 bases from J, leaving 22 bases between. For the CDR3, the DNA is TGTGCCAGCAGCCCCTCTCCAGGGCAGAAAGACGACATTCAGTACTTC. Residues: CASSPSPGQKDDIQYF.

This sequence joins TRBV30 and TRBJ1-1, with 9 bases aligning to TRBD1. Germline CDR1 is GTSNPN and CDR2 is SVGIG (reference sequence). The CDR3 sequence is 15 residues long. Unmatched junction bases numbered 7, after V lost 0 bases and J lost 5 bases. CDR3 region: CAWSVPGTGWTEAFF. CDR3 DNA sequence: TGTGCCTGGAGTGTCCCCGGGACAGGGTGGACTGAAGCTTTCTTT.

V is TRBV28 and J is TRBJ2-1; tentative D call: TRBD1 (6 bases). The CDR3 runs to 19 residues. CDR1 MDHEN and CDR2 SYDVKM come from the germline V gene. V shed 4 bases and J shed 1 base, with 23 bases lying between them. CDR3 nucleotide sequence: TGTGCCAGCAGTTCCCTAGTCAACACAGGGTCATTTTCCTACAATGAGCAGTTCTTC. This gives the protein CASSSLVNTGSFSYNEQFF.

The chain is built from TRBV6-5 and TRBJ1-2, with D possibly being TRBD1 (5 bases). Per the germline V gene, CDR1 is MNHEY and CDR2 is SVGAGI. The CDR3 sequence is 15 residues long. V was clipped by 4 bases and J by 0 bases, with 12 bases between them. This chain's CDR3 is CASSFSGRTNYGYTF. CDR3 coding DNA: TGTGCCAGCAGTTTCTCAGGGAGAACTAACTATGGCTACACCTTC.

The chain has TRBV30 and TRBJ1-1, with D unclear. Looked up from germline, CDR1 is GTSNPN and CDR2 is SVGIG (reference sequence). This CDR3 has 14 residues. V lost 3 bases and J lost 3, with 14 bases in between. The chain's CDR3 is CAWRSVEWYTEAFF. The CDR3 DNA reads TGTGCCTGGAGGTCAGTGGAATGGTACACTGAAGCTTTCTTT. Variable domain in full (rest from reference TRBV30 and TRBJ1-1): SQTIHQWPATLVQPVGSPLSLECTVEGTSNPNLYWYRQAAGRGLQLLFYSVGIGQISSEVPQNLSASRPQDRQFILSSKKLLLSDSGFYLCAWRSVEWYTEAFFGQGTRLTVV.

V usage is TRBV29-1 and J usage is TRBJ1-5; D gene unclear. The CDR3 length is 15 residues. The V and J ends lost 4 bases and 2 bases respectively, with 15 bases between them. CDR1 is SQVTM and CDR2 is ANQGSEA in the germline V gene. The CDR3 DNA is TGCAGCGTTGCGGACGGATTTTTGGGCAATCAGCCCCAGCATTTT. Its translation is CSVADGFLGNQPQHF.

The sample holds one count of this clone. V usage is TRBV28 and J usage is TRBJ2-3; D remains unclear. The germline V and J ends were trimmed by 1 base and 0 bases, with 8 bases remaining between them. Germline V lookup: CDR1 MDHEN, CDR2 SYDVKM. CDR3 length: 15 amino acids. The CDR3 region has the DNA TGTGCCAGCAGTTTATACATGGGGAGCACAGATACGCAGTATTTT. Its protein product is CASSLYMGSTDTQYF.

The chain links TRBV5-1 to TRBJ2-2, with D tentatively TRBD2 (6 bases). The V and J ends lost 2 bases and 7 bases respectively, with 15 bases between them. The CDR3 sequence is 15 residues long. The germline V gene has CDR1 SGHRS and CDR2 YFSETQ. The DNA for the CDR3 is TGCGCCAGCAGCTTCGGGAGCCAATGGAGCGGGGAGCTGTTTTTT. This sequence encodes CASSFGSQWSGELFF.